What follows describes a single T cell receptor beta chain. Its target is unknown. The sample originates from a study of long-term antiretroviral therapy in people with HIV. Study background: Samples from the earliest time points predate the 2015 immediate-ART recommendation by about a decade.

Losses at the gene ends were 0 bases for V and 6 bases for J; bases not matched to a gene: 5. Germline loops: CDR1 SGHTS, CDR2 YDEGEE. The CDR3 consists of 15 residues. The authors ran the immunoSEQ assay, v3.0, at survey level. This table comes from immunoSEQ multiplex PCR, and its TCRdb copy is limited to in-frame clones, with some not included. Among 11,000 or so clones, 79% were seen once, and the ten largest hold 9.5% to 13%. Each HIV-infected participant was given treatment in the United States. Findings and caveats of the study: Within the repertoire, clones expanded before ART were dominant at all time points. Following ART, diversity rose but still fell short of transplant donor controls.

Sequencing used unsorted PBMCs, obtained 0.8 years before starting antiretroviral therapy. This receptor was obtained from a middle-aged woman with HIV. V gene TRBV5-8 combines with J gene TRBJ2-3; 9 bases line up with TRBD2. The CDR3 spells CASSLGVAGVDTQYF. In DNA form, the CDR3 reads TGTGCCAGCAGCTTGGGGGTAGCGGGAGTGGATACGCAGTATTTT.